A selection of T cell receptor beta chains follows, all from one sample in a study of shared clonotypes between healthy human individuals. TCRdb's copy holds only in-frame clones and misses some; the assay was immunoSEQ multiplex PCR. The table lists roughly 530,000 clones, almost 97% of them singletons. Sequenced: naive CD4+ T cells sorted from blood. Source of these receptors: a woman in her thirties in good health. Both conserved end residues are part of each CDR3. A D gene is named only where the DNA matches it firmly. Clone size is shown for a subset of rows, as once, few, many or a class of expanded clone.

TRBJ2-3,-,TRBV28,-,TGTGCCAGCAATCGTAAGTTCACAGATACGCAGTATTTT,CASNRKFTDTQYF
TRBJ2-3,TRBD2,TRBV5-1,-,TGCGCCAGCAGCTTGGGAAAGCCGGGACTAGCGGAAACTAGCACAGATACGCAGTATTTT,CASSLGKPGLAETSTDTQYF
TRBJ2-3,TRBD2,TRBV28,-,TGTGCCAGCAGTTCTCCCACCCTAGCGGAGTTCACAGATACGCAGTATTTT,CASSSPTLAEFTDTQYF
TRBJ1-1,-,TRBV25-1,-,TGTGCCAGCAGTGAAGGCTTGCCAAAGAACACTGAAGCTTTCTTT,CASSEGLPKNTEAFF
TRBJ1-1,TRBD1,TRBV11-2,once,TGTGCCAGCAGCTTAGTCCCGGGACAGATTGAAGCTTTCTTT,CASSLVPGQIEAFF
TRBJ2-3,TRBD2,TRBV28,-,TGTGCCAGCAGGCCTAGCGCGGGAGACACAGATACGCAGTATTTT,CASRPSAGDTDTQYF
TRBJ2-2,TRBD2,TRBV18,-,TGTGCCAGCTCACCACAAGCTAGCGGGAGGTACACCGGGGAGCTGTTTTTT,CASSPQASGRYTGELFF
TRBJ1-2,-,TRBV2,-,TGTGCCAGCAGCCTCGAGGACGGCTCCTATGGCTACACCTTC,CASSLEDGSYGYTF
TRBJ1-1,TRBD1,TRBV7-9,-,TGTGCCAGCTCGACAGGGGATGGCACTGAAGCTTTCTTT,CASSTGDGTEAFF
TRBJ2-1,-,TRBV7-9,-,TGTGCCAGCAGCTCTCCGGGTCCCTACAATGAGCAGTTCTTC,CASSSPGPYNEQFF
TRBJ2-7,TRBD1,TRBV27,-,TGTGCCAGCAGTCCCAGGACAGGGGGCAACGAGCAGTACTTC,CASSPRTGGNEQYF
TRBJ1-2,TRBD1,TRBV6-1,-,TGTGCCAGCAGTGAAGAGGGACAGGGGGCTTTTTATGGCTACACCTTC,CASSEEGQGAFYGYTF
TRBJ2-7,-,TRBV5-6,-,TGTGCCAGCAGCTTCCGACAGGCCGGCCCCTACGAGCAGTACTTC,CASSFRQAGPYEQYF
TRBJ1-1,-,TRBV27,-,TGTGCCAGCAGGTCCACGTGGGGCGTGAACACTGAAGCTTTCTTT,CASRSTWGVNTEAFF
TRBJ1-1,TRBD1,TRBV18,-,TGTGCCAGCTCACCAACACTCGCACAGGGGTCGTACACTGAAGCTTTCTTT,CASSPTLAQGSYTEAFF
TRBJ1-3,-,TRBV25-1,-,TGTGCCAGCAGTGTCACTGGGTTGGGGGGAAACACCATATATTTT,CASSVTGLGGNTIYF
TRBJ2-1,-,TRBV28,-,TGTGCCAGCAGTTCCTACAATGAGCAGTTCTTC,CASSSYNEQFF